One sample yielded the 28 T cell receptor beta chains listed below, sequenced in a study of T-cell memory formation after mild COVID-19. TCRdb reprocessed the 5' RACE reads with MiXCR, giving one entry per CDR3 protein. The data show approximately 340,000 distinct CDR3 sequences, roughly 13% seen once. Sequencing used PBMCs or a T cell subset sorted from them (not recorded which). The receptors derive from a man aged 18 to 35 who had mild COVID-19 (a few samples of this study predate the infection). Cell type and time point are not known.

The chain couples TRBV5-1 to TRBJ1-1; D ambiguous. Trimming shortened V by 1 base and J by 6 bases, and 10 bases separated the two germline ends. Germline loops: CDR1 SGHRS, CDR2 YFSETQ. This CDR3 region has 13 residues. CDR3 DNA: TGCGCCAGCAGCTTGAACGTGGCATCTGAAGCTTTCTTT. Amino acids: CASSLNVASEAFF.

This chain uses TRBV9 with TRBJ2-2; no clear D. The CDR3 loop spans 12 amino acids. In germline, CDR1 is SGDLS, CDR2 YYNGEE. V gave up 6 bases and J gave up 3 bases, with 6 bases separating them. CDR3 residues: CASTQDTGELFF. The CDR3 nucleotides read TGTGCCAGCACTCAAGACACCGGGGAGCTGTTTTTT.

In this sample, this clonotype turned up a few times. The chain carries TRBV15 and TRBJ2-1; 7 bases line up with TRBD2. The length of the CDR3 is 16 residues. J gave up 5 bases and V 1 base, and 8 bases lay outside the gene matches. CDR1 and CDR2 (germline): LNHNV, YYDKDF (reference sequence). The CDR3 here is CATSRAPGGMDNEQFF. In nucleotides, the CDR3 is TGTGCCACCAGCAGAGCCCCCGGGGGGATGGACAATGAGCAGTTCTTC.

V is TRBV7-3 and J is TRBJ1-1; 7 bases are shared with TRBD1. Germline CDR1 reads SGHTA; CDR2 reads FQGTGA. The CDR3 is 12 amino acids. The junction had 6 bases not matched to a gene; V was cut back by 6 bases and J by 8 bases. CDR3 residues: CASRPRGLEAFF. CDR3 in DNA: TGTGCCAGCAGGCCCAGGGGGTTGGAAGCTTTCTTT.

V and J are TRBV2 and TRBJ2-7, with no clear D. This CDR3 is 13 amino acids long. Germline values: CDR1 SNHLY, CDR2 FYNNEI. Trimming pared 10 bases from V and 3 bases from J, leaving 16 bases between. CDR3 sequence (DNA): TGTGCCATCGCTCCAGAGGATTACTACGAGCAGTACGTC. Its translation: CAIAPEDYYEQYV.

The chain links TRBV6-2 or TRBV6-3 to TRBJ1-1; a weak D match, TRBD1 (5 bases). The CDR3 is made up of 15 amino acids. Germline V gene data show CDR1 as MNHEY and CDR2 as SVGEGT. V was pared by 7 bases and J by 5 bases, with 20 bases between. CDR3 bases: TGTGCCAGCAACCCCGGGGGGTTTTGGAGGACTGAAGCTTTCTTT. As protein: CASNPGGFWRTEAFF.

This clonotype appeared a few times. The CDR3 DNA reads TGTGCCAGCAGTTTGGGGACTCGAGGGGCTTTCTTT. It translates to CASSLGTRGAFF. The J gene is TRBJ1-1, the V gene TRBV12-3 or TRBV12-4, with D tentatively TRBD1 (5 bases). Trimming removed 3 bases from V and 11 bases from J, with 13 bases in between. The CDR3 has 12 residues.

This clonotype was counted a few times. This chain uses TRBV12-3 or TRBV12-4 with TRBJ1-1; maybe TRBD1 (5 bases). V dropped 4 bases and J dropped 1 base, with 16 bases sitting between them. The CDR3 consists of 16 residues. The CDR3: CASSWRKWDGNTEAFF. In DNA form, the CDR3 reads TGTGCCAGCAGTTGGCGGAAATGGGACGGGAACACTGAAGCTTTCTTT.

This clonotype was detected a few times. The chain couples TRBV6-5 to TRBJ2-1; D is unclear. The CDR3 has 10 residues. Germline V gene data show CDR1 as MNHEY and CDR2 as SVGAGI. The CDR3 loop reads CADDLYEQFF. In DNA form, the CDR3 reads TGTGCAGACGACTTGTATGAGCAGTTCTTC.

The rearrangement links TRBV9 to TRBJ1-4; D unresolved. V dropped 3 bases and J dropped 7 bases, with 13 bases sitting between them. Germline CDR1 SGDLS, CDR2 YYNGEE. This CDR3 has 14 amino acids. The CDR3 spells CASSAGPGLEKLFF. CDR3 in DNA: TGTGCCAGCAGCGCCGGCCCGGGTCTTGAAAAACTGTTTTTT.

This clonotype was counted only a few times. The V call is TRBV7-8, the J call TRBJ2-3, with 7 bases lining up with TRBD2. The ends lost 5 bases at V and 2 bases at J; junction bases unmatched: 16. The germline gives CDR1 SGHVS, CDR2 FQNEAQ. The CDR3 runs to 18 residues. In DNA, the CDR3 is TGTGCCAGCAGCGAACCCACCCGGGACTACCCGAACACAGATACGCAGTATTTT. It encodes CASSEPTRDYPNTDTQYF.

The chain combines TRBV4-1 with TRBJ1-1; maybe TRBD1 (5 bases). CDR1 is MGHRA and CDR2 is YSYEKL in the germline V gene. With 4 bases removed from V and 5 bases from J, the gap between germline ends came to 17 bases. There are 15 residues in the CDR3. The CDR3 DNA is TGCGCCAGCAGCCGACTCAGCTCGGGGGTTACTGAAGCTTTCTTT. Translation: CASSRLSSGVTEAFF.

The chain employs TRBV7-3 and TRBJ2-3, with D hard to call. The V gene's germline CDR1 is SGHTA and CDR2 FQGTGA. V was pared by 4 bases and J by 0 bases, with 5 bases between. This CDR3 has 13 residues. The CDR3 DNA is TGTGCCAGCAGCTCTATGAGCACAGATACGCAGTATTTT. It encodes CASSSMSTDTQYF.

This clonotype was detected many times. The V gene is TRBV4-3, the J gene TRBJ2-1, with no clear D. This CDR3 spans 12 amino acids. Germline V lookup: CDR1 LGHNA, CDR2 YSLEER. V lost 4 bases and J 5 bases, leaving 6 bases between the germline ends. CDR3 sequence (DNA): TGCGCCAGCAGCCGGTCGAACAATGAGCAGTTCTTC. Its protein is CASSRSNNEQFF.

This chain uses TRBV6-2 or TRBV6-3 with TRBJ2-3; 13 bases agree with TRBD2. The ends lost 6 bases at V and 4 bases at J; junction bases unmatched: 4. The CDR3 has 15 amino acids. Per germline, CDR1 MNHEY and CDR2 SVGEGT. The CDR3 spells CASRGLAGKSDTQYF. The CDR3 region has the DNA TGTGCCAGCAGGGGACTAGCGGGGAAGTCAGATACGCAGTATTTT.

There are a few counts of this clonotype. The rearrangement uses TRBV18 and TRBJ2-7, with a weak D call TRBD1 (6 bases). CDR3 length equals 15 residues. Trimming took 3 bases from V and 5 from J, leaving 17 bases between them. Germline loops: CDR1 KGHSH, CDR2 LQKENI. The CDR3 loop reads CASSPNPGAVDEQYV. The CDR3 DNA is TGTGCCAGCTCACCGAACCCAGGGGCTGTAGACGAGCAGTACGTC.

The chain is built from TRBV5-5 and TRBJ2-3; the D gene is possibly TRBD2 (6 bases). Germline assignment: CDR1 SGHKS and CDR2 YYEKEE (reference sequence). This CDR3 comprises 15 residues. The ends were cut back, 2 bases at V and 2 bases at J, with 12 bases in the middle. The CDR3: CASSFRDSYTDTQYF. The CDR3 nucleotides read TGTGCCAGCAGCTTCCGGGACTCGTACACAGATACGCAGTATTTT.

This chain joins TRBV3-1 and TRBJ2-2; D is undetermined. Germline V gene data show CDR1 as LGHDT and CDR2 as YNNKEL (reference sequence). The V and J ends lost 4 bases and 4 bases respectively, with 7 bases between them. There are 13 residues in the CDR3. As DNA, the CDR3 is TGTGCCAGCAGCCGCCGCCTCACCGGGGAGCTGTTTTTT. This codes for CASSRRLTGELFF. Together with reference TRBV3-1 and TRBJ2-2, the CDR3 gives the full variable domain: DTAVSQTPKYLVTQMGNDKSIKCEQNLGHDTMYWYKQDSKKFLKIMFSYNNKELIINETVPNRFSPKSPDKAHLNLHINSLELGDSAVYFCASSRRLTGELFFGEGSRLTVL.

This clonotype was observed a few times. The V gene is TRBV12-3 or TRBV12-4, the J gene TRBJ1-2; weak D call: TRBD1 (5 bases). The CDR3 has 14 amino acids. The V end lost 6 bases, the J end lost 4 bases, and 15 bases lay between the germline ends. The CDR3 coding sequence is TGTGCCAGCAGAAGCAGGGTTTCCAGCTATGGCTACACCTTC. Encoded protein: CASRSRVSSYGYTF.

The chain is built from TRBV4-3 and TRBJ1-5, with a possible D match to TRBD1 (6 bases). CDR1 and CDR2 (germline): LGHNA, YSLEER. There are 16 residues in the CDR3. Trimming stripped 0 bases from V and 2 bases from J, with 11 bases between. The CDR3: CASSQDPRGGNQPQHF. CDR3 nucleotides: TGCGCCAGCAGCCAAGACCCTAGGGGGGGCAATCAGCCCCAGCATTTT.

The table lists this clonotype with a few counts. CDR3 sequence: CASSPLGHGYTF. The CDR3 DNA sequence: TGTGCCAGCAGCCCTCTCGGCCATGGCTACACCTTC. V usage is TRBV16 and J usage is TRBJ1-2; no firm D call. The CDR3 consists of 12 residues. Germline V CDR1 and CDR2: KGHSY, FQNENV. V lost 4 bases and J lost 6, with 9 bases in between.

In this sample, this clonotype turned up a few times. The chain has TRBV7-2 and TRBJ2-7; possibly TRBD1 or TRBD2 for D (5 bases each). CDR1 and CDR2 from the germline V gene are SGHTA and FQGNSA. The CDR3 totals 15 residues. With 5 bases removed from V and 1 base from J, the gap between germline ends came to 15 bases. The CDR3 nucleotides are TGTGCCAGCAGCGACGGGGCCGGGGAATCCTACGAGCAGTACGTC. This codes for CASSDGAGESYEQYV.

The rearrangement links TRBV4-2 to TRBJ2-5, with 7 bases lining up with TRBD2. The CDR3 is made up of 21 amino acids. Germline CDR1 and CDR2: LGHNA and YNFKEQ. The trim removed 0 bases at V and 5 bases at J, leaving 24 bases unmatched. The CDR3 sequence: CASSQEWGRSYKLARKETQYF. For the CDR3, the DNA is TGTGCCAGCAGCCAAGAGTGGGGCCGCAGCTACAAACTAGCGCGAAAGGAGACCCAGTACTTC.

This clonotype was counted only a few times. The chain carries TRBV4-1 and TRBJ1-5; D is unclear. V dropped 0 bases and J dropped 4 bases, with 10 bases sitting between them. The CDR3 consists of 15 residues. Germline CDR1 MGHRA, CDR2 YSYEKL. CDR3 sequence (DNA): TGCGCCAGCAGCCAAGATCCCGTGGCGAATCAGCCCCAGCATTTT. Encoded protein: CASSQDPVANQPQHF.

The V call is TRBV29-1, the J call TRBJ2-5; 10 positions match TRBD1. The CDR3 length is 14 residues. After removal of 3 bases from V and 3 bases from J, the junction contained 4 bases not matched to a gene. Germline V gives CDR1 SQVTM, CDR2 ANQGSEA. In nucleotides, the CDR3 is TGCAGCGTTGAGGAGACAGGGGGCGAAGAGACCCAGTACTTC. This codes for CSVEETGGEETQYF. Looking up the rest from reference TRBV29-1 and TRBJ2-5 gives the full variable domain: SAVISQKPSRDICQRGTSLTIQCQVDSQVTMMFWYRQQPGQSLTLIATANQGSEATYESGFVIDKFPISRPNLTFSTLTVSNMSPEDSSIYLCSVEETGGEETQYFGPGTRLLVL.

Many counts were recorded for this clonotype. The J gene is TRBJ1-5, the V gene TRBV7-2; D not certain. Per germline, CDR1 SGHTA and CDR2 FQGNSA. V shed 1 base and J shed 4 bases, with 8 bases lying between them. This CDR3 contains 14 residues. The CDR3 DNA reads TGTGCCAGCAGCTTAGTTGGGGATAATCAGCCCCAGCATTTT. Its translation: CASSLVGDNQPQHF.

CDR3 region: CASATGGGWEQFF. Written as DNA, the CDR3 is TGTGCCAGCGCCACCGGGGGGGGCTGGGAGCAGTTCTTC. The chain carries TRBV12-3 or TRBV12-4 and TRBJ2-1, with TRBD2 matching 8 bases. The CDR3 spans 13 residues. Trimming took 8 bases from V and 10 from J; bases not matched to a gene: 10.

This clonotype was recorded at least ten times. The J gene is TRBJ2-2, the V gene TRBV24-1, with TRBD1 matching 7 bases. Germline CDR1 and CDR2: KGHDR and SFDVKD. The CDR3 extends over 15 amino acids. After removal of 0 bases from V and 3 bases from J, the junction contained 0 bases not matched to a gene. CDR3 nucleotide sequence: TGTGCCACCAGTGATTTGGACAGGGACACCGGGGAGCTGTTTTTT. This encodes CATSDLDRDTGELFF.